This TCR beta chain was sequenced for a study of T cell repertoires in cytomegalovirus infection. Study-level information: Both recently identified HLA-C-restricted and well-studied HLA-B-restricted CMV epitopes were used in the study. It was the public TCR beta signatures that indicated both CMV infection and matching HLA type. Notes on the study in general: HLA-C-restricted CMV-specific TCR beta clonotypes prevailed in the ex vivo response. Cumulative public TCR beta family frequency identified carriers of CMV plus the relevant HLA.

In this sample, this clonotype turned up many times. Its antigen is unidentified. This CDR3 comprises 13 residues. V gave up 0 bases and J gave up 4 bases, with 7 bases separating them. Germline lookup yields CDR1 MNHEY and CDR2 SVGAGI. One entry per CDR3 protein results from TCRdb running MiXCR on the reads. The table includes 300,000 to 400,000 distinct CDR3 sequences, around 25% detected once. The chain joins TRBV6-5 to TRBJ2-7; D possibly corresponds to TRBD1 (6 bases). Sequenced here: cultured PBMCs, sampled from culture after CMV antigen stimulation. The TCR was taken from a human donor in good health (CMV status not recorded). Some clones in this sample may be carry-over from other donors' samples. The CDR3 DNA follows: TGTGCCAGCAGTTACTCCACAGGGTACGAGCAGTACGTC. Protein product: CASSYSTGYEQYV.